The 24 T cell receptor beta chains reported below all come from one sample, sequenced in a study of metastatic and nonmetastatic thyroid tumors. TCRdb re-called the PCR reads with MiXCR. The sample has around 64,000 clones, approximately 4% seen once. All patients were treatment-naive before thyroid surgery. The sequenced material came from blood. The receptors were gathered from a female donor with papillary thyroid cancer or a benign thyroid nodule (not recorded which). Some clones in this sample may be carry-over from other donors' samples.

Turning to this clone: This may be a read error, as it is one base from a much larger clone. The chain joins TRBV18 to TRBJ1-2; 10 bases match TRBD1. The V segment lost 1 base and the J segment 4 bases; nucleotides outside the gene matches: 6. Germline CDR1 reads KGHSH; CDR2 reads LQKENI. The CDR3 sequence is 16 residues long. The CDR3 DNA follows: TGTGCCAGCTCACCACATCGACAGGGGGCTGGCTATGGCTACACCTTC. As protein: CASSPHRQGAGYGYTF. Complete variable domain (other parts from reference TRBV18 and TRBJ1-2): NAGVMQNPRHLVRRRGQEARLRCSPMKGHSHVYWYRQLPEEGLKFMVYLQKENIIDESGMPKERFSAEFPKEGPSILRIQQVVRGDSAAYFCASSPHRQGAGYGYTFGSGTRLTVV.

This clone came up a few times. The rearrangement links TRBV5-1 to TRBJ1-4; a weak D match, TRBD1 (5 bases). This CDR3 is 16 amino acids long. Germline V CDR1 and CDR2: SGHRS, YFSETQ. V was shortened by 0 bases and J by 2 bases, with 11 bases between the two germline ends. The chain's CDR3 is CASSLGGIATNEKLFF. CDR3 nucleotides: TGCGCCAGCAGCTTGGGGGGGATCGCCACTAATGAAAAACTGTTTTTT.

This clone was detected many times. This sequence joins TRBV7-2 and TRBJ2-7, with 8 bases fitting TRBD2. Germline V CDR1 and CDR2: SGHTA, FQGNSA. This CDR3 is 15 amino acids long. Trimming removed 4 bases from V and 2 bases from J; junction bases left unmatched: 7. The chain's CDR3 is CASSSGLVNPYEQYF. DNA of the CDR3: TGTGCCAGCAGCTCGGGACTAGTGAATCCCTACGAGCAGTACTTC.

The rearrangement uses TRBV28 and TRBJ1-2; D not certain. V shed 4 bases and J shed 4 bases, with 13 bases lying between them. CDR1 and CDR2 from the germline V gene are MDHEN and SYDVKM. The CDR3 totals 14 residues. Here the CDR3 reads CASSSSLGPYGYTF. The CDR3 nucleotides are TGTGCCAGCAGTTCTTCCTTGGGTCCCTATGGCTACACCTTC.

In regard to this clone: A single base separates this from a much larger clone, so it may be a read error. The same CDR3 arises from other DNA sequences in this sample as well. This chain uses TRBV25-1 with TRBJ2-3; D not certain. Germline V gene sequence: CDR1 MGHDK, CDR2 SYGVNS. There are 12 residues in the CDR3. The V and J ends lost 6 bases and 6 bases respectively, with 10 bases between them. Here the CDR3 reads CASSLGVDTQYF. The CDR3 DNA sequence: TGTGCCAGCAGCTTAGGAGTGGATACGCAGTATTTT.

In its sample, this clone was seen many times. The genes are TRBV2 and TRBJ1-4; possibly TRBD1 for D (6 bases). In germline, CDR1 is SNHLY, CDR2 FYNNEI. Trimming took off 5 bases at V and 8 bases at J, with 12 bases between the two ends. CDR3 length: 13 residues. This CDR3 reads CASSLGAEEKLFF. The CDR3 DNA reads TGTGCCAGCAGTCTGGGGGCGGAGGAAAAACTGTTTTTT.

This clone was found a few times. The chain uses TRBV20-1 and TRBJ2-1, with D possibly called TRBD1 or TRBD2 (5 bases each). The germline V and J ends were trimmed by 4 bases and 8 bases, with 21 bases remaining between them. Germline assignment: CDR1 DFQATT and CDR2 SNEGSKA (reference sequence). The CDR3 spans 15 residues. The CDR3 nucleotides read TGCAGTGCTATTAACCGGGACCGGACCCTCGATGAGCAGTTCTTC. Protein sequence: CSAINRDRTLDEQFF.

This clone was detected only a few times. The chain employs TRBV6-1 and TRBJ1-4, with 7 bases fitting TRBD1. The CDR3 is 15 amino acids. Germline trimming cut 5 bases from V and 5 bases from J; bases unmatched to any gene: 8. The germline V gene has CDR1 MNHNS and CDR2 SASEGT. CDR3 DNA: TGTGCCAGCAGTTCACGGACAGGCGGGAATGAAAAACTGTTTTTT. Residues: CASSSRTGGNEKLFF.

This clone has a count of ten or more. CDR3 amino acids: CASSRPQHGSGNTIYF. The CDR3 DNA reads TGTGCCAGCAGCCGACCTCAACACGGCTCTGGAAACACCATATATTTT. This chain connects TRBV6-1 to TRBJ1-3; D call uncertain. The CDR3 covers 16 residues. V was shortened by 6 bases and J by 0 bases, with 15 bases between the two germline ends. From germline, CDR1 is MNHNS and CDR2 SASEGT.

This clone has at least ten counts. The rearrangement joins TRBV7-9 to TRBJ2-3, with D possibly matching TRBD2 (6 bases). The length of the CDR3 is 15 residues. The V end lost 5 bases, the J end lost 1 base, and 13 bases lay between the germline ends. CDR1 and CDR2 (germline): SEHNR, FQNEAQ (reference sequence). The DNA for the CDR3 is TGTGCCAGCAGCCTTAGCGGAGCGGGCACAGATACGCAGTATTTT. Protein: CASSLSGAGTDTQYF. The full variable domain, rest sourced from reference TRBV7-9 and TRBJ2-3, is DTGVSQNPRHKITKRGQNVTFRCDPISEHNRLYWYRQTLGQGPEFLTYFQNEAQLEKSRLLSDRFSAERPKGSFSTLEIQRTEQGDSAMYLCASSLSGAGTDTQYFGPGTRLTVL.

This clone was found a few times. A much larger clone lies one base from this, so it may be a read error. V usage is TRBV4-2 and J usage is TRBJ2-7; 7 nucleotides match TRBD2. The V gene's germline CDR1 is LGHNA and CDR2 YNFKEQ. The V gene end was trimmed by 4 bases and the J gene end by 0 bases; junction bases not matched to a gene: 12. CDR3 size: 17 residues. The chain's CDR3 is CASSRILAGQISYEQYF. Here the CDR3 DNA reads TGTGCCAGCAGCCGAATTTTAGCGGGCCAAATCTCCTACGAGCAGTACTTC.

This clone was seen a few times. CDR3 sequence (DNA): TGTGCCAGTACCGGCAGGGGGGGAGGAAACACCATATATTTT. It is translated as CASTGRGGGNTIYF. The V gene is TRBV19, the J gene TRBJ1-3; TRBD1 agrees at 7 bases. This CDR3 is built from 14 residues. The J segment lost 4 bases and the V segment lost 7 bases, leaving 7 bases of the junction unmatched. The germline V gene has CDR1 LNHDA and CDR2 SQIVND (reference sequence).

In its sample, this clone was seen many times. The chain links TRBV7-9 to TRBJ2-1, with TRBD2 matching 11 bases. This CDR3 comprises 16 residues. Germline V gene lookup returns CDR1 SEHNR and CDR2 FQNEAQ (reference sequence). V shed 5 bases, J shed 9 bases, and the junction held 12 bases outside the gene matches. As DNA, the CDR3 is TGTGCCAGCAGCCTTTATAGCGGGAGGGCCTTGGGTGAGCAGTTCTTC. It yields the protein CASSLYSGRALGEQFF.

V gene TRBV19 combines with J gene TRBJ1-1; D is perhaps TRBD1 (5 bases). V was clipped by 11 bases and J by 0 bases, with 22 bases between them. This CDR3 is 16 amino acids long. The germline V gene has CDR1 LNHDA and CDR2 SQIVND (reference sequence). The CDR3 sequence: CAGKEAGAGMNTEAFF. CDR3 nucleotide sequence: TGTGCCGGTAAGGAAGCCGGGGCCGGCATGAACACTGAAGCTTTCTTT.

This clone was counted ten times or more. Other DNA sequences in this specimen translate into the identical CDR3. V usage is TRBV20-1 and J usage is TRBJ2-3, with 10 bases that match TRBD2. This CDR3 is 15 amino acids long. V gave up 3 bases and J gave up 1 base; unmatched junction bases: 4. Germline assignment: CDR1 DFQATT and CDR2 SNEGSKA (reference sequence). CDR3 sequence: CSARRGTSGTDTQYF. CDR3 DNA sequence: TGCAGTGCTAGGAGGGGGACTAGCGGCACAGATACGCAGTATTTT.

Comment on this clone: A much larger clonotype is one base distant, so this may be a read error. V usage is TRBV3-1 and J usage is TRBJ2-1; 8 positions agree with TRBD2. The CDR3 consists of 17 residues. CDR1 is LGHDT and CDR2 is YNNKEL in the germline V gene (reference sequence). V shed 2 bases and J 7 bases; nucleotides not matched to a gene: 13. The CDR3: CASSQQGPAGVRNEQFF. CDR3 nucleotide sequence: TGTGCCAGCAGCCAACAAGGACCAGCGGGAGTAAGGAATGAGCAGTTCTTC.

This clone was seen a few times. The chain carries TRBV6-1 and TRBJ1-6; D perhaps matches TRBD1 (6 bases). This CDR3 spans 14 amino acids. Germline V gives CDR1 MNHNS, CDR2 SASEGT. Between the trimmed V and J ends, which lost 4 bases and 7 bases, there was a span of 11 bases. Here the CDR3 DNA reads TGTGCCAGCAGTGGACAGGCCGAAAATTCACCCCTCCACTTT. Protein: CASSGQAENSPLHF.

This clone was recorded many times. A read error is possible here, since a much larger clone lies one base away. The rearrangement joins TRBV20-1 to TRBJ2-3; D unclear. This CDR3 spans 13 amino acids. From germline, CDR1 is DFQATT and CDR2 SNEGSKA (reference sequence). The CDR3 DNA reads as TGCAGTGCTGGAGACCCCGGGTTGGGTCCGCAGTATTTT. Its translation is CSAGDPGLGPQYF.

This clone was seen only a few times. J is TRBJ2-7 and V is TRBV24-1; D gene unclear. V gave up 0 bases and J gave up 4 bases, with 12 bases separating them. CDR3 length equals 15 residues. Germline V CDR1 and CDR2: KGHDR, SFDVKD. CDR3 sequence (DNA): TGTGCCACCAGTGATTTGCTCCGACCGAAATACGAGCAGTACTTC. Its protein product is CATSDLLRPKYEQYF.

To note about this clone: A much larger clone differs by one base, so this may be a read error. V gene TRBV10-3 combines with J gene TRBJ2-7; TRBD1 agrees at 7 bases. CDR1 and CDR2 (germline): ENHRY, SYGVKD. This CDR3 comprises 16 residues. V was clipped by 0 bases and J by 2 bases; unmatched bases: 7. In DNA, the CDR3 is TGTGCCATCAGTGAGTCGGATGACAGGGTTCCCTACGAGCAGTACTTC. It is translated as CAISESDDRVPYEQYF.

This clone showed up many times. The chain couples TRBV7-2 to TRBJ2-1; D is ambiguous. Trimming left V 2 bases short and J 1 base short, with 9 bases between. Germline V gene data show CDR1 as SGHTA and CDR2 as FQGNSA. The CDR3 spans 15 residues. CDR3 loop: CASSLKAVSYNEQFF. CDR3 DNA: TGTGCCAGCAGCTTAAAGGCAGTATCCTACAATGAGCAGTTCTTC.

This clone was seen repeatedly, ten times or more. The V call is TRBV7-6, the J call TRBJ2-3, with D possibly being TRBD1 or TRBD2 (6 bases each). This CDR3 contains 16 residues. CDR1 is SGHVS and CDR2 is FNYEAQ in the germline V gene. Deletions cut 5 bases from V and 0 bases from J, with 15 bases between. The CDR3 region has the DNA TGTGCCAGCAGCCGGTCGGGGGCCACTAGCACAGATACGCAGTATTTT. Protein: CASSRSGATSTDTQYF.

This clone showed up many times. V and J are TRBV7-3 and TRBJ2-3; the match to TRBD2 covers 9 bases. Trimming at V came to 2 bases and at J to 4 bases, leaving 4 bases not matched to a gene. Germline CDR1 is SGHTA and CDR2 is FQGTGA. The CDR3 is 15 amino acids. The chain's CDR3 is CASSLSLAGADTQYF. The CDR3 DNA reads as TGTGCCAGCAGCTTATCACTAGCGGGCGCAGATACGCAGTATTTT.

V gene TRBV2 combines with J gene TRBJ1-2; D not resolved. Per germline, CDR1 SNHLY and CDR2 FYNNEI. This CDR3 is built from 13 residues. V was shortened by 10 bases and J by 2 bases, with 14 bases between the two germline ends. CDR3: CATGYSLNYGYTF. Here the CDR3 DNA reads TGTGCCACTGGTTACAGCCTAAACTATGGCTACACCTTC.